Below, 5 T cell receptor beta chains from the same sample are listed, as sequenced in a study of cytomegalovirus exposure and HLA in healthy donors. Primers: 60 Vbeta forward and 13 Jbeta reverse. Clones were read by immunoSEQ multiplex PCR, and TCRdb kept only the in-frame ones, dropping some. The sample lists approximately 59,000 clones; approximately 60% were seen once. The sequencing sample was made of PBMCs. These receptor sequences come from a man aged 30 to 45 in good health and CMV-seronegative.

This clone appeared a few times. This sequence joins TRBV5-1 and TRBJ1-2; weak D call: TRBD1 (6 bases). The CDR3 is 14 amino acids. The germline CDR1 and CDR2 sequences are SGHRS and YFSETQ. The V end was cut by 0 bases, the J end by 5 bases, with 11 bases between. The CDR3, as DNA: TGCGCCAGCAGCTTGGTGGGCCAGGGGTATGGCTACACCTTC. Translation gives CASSLVGQGYGYTF. The full variable domain, with the rest looked up from reference TRBV5-1 and TRBJ1-2, is KAGVTQTPRYLIKTRGQQVTLSCSPISGHRSVSWYQQTPGQGLQFLFEYFSETQRNKGNFPGRFSGRQFSNSRSEMNVSTLELGDSALYLCASSLVGQGYGYTFGSGTRLTVV.

This clone has only one observation. The chain couples TRBV6-5 to TRBJ2-7, with D uncertain. This CDR3 region has 12 residues. The V end was cut by 4 bases, the J end by 5 bases, with 9 bases between. Germline lookup yields CDR1 MNHEY and CDR2 SVGAGI. The CDR3 DNA is TGTGCCAGCAGTTCGGGTCCCGACGAGCAGTACTTC. Its protein product is CASSSGPDEQYF.

The genes are TRBV29-1 and TRBJ1-5; D not resolved. CDR3 length: 14 residues. Germline CDR1 and CDR2: SQVTM and ANQGSEA. The CDR3 here is CRISGGYSNQPQHF. The CDR3 DNA reads as TGCAGGATCTCTGGAGGCTATAGCAATCAGCCCCAGCATTTT.

The J gene is TRBJ2-1, the V gene TRBV7-3; TRBD1 agrees at 7 bases. CDR3 length: 14 residues. Trimming removed 0 bases from V and 7 bases from J; junction bases left unmatched: 3. Looked up from germline, CDR1 is SGHTA and CDR2 is FQGTGA. CDR3 region: CASSLTGGRNEQFF. The CDR3 DNA reads as TGTGCCAGCAGCTTAACAGGGGGCAGGAATGAGCAGTTCTTC.

The chain uses TRBV6-5 and TRBJ2-3; TRBD1 might be the D (5 bases). Trimming removed 3 bases from V and 3 bases from J, with 13 bases in between. The CDR3 has 15 residues. CDR1 and CDR2 from the germline V gene are MNHEY and SVGAGI. This chain's CDR3 is CASSYRGHSTDTQYF. Here the CDR3 DNA reads TGTGCCAGCAGTTATAGGGGTCACTCGACAGATACGCAGTATTTT.